The T cell receptor beta chain described here comes from a study of cytomegalovirus exposure and HLA in healthy donors. This CDR3 is built from 16 residues. Germline V gives CDR1 LNHDA, CDR2 SQIVND (reference sequence). V was pared by 5 bases and J by 4 bases, with 12 bases of the junction left unmatched. With regard to this clone: As yet, its antigen is unknown.

The study ran its PCR with 60 Vbeta and 13 Jbeta primers. In the original analysis: Roughly 11 million shared chains were among approximately 87 million unique TCR beta chains counted in a later analysis. The assay was immunoSEQ multiplex PCR, and TCRdb's table has in-frame clones only and misses some. V, J and clone size are those of that table, while D and trimming were read from the DNA. Found here are 150,000 to 200,000 clones, 70% to 85% of them singletons; the top ten hold 0.098%. Whole-study findings and limits: With later analysis, a missense DCLRE1C variant became linked to TCR beta V- and J-gene trimming. Associated with cytomegalovirus, according to the listing, were about 160 TCR beta chains.

The rearrangement joins TRBV19 to TRBJ1-1; 8 bases fit TRBD1. The receptor comes from a boy between 2 and 10 years old in good health and CMV-seronegative. Source material: PBMCs. CDR3: CASSVTGVSRGTEAFF. CDR3 nucleotide sequence: TGTGCCAGTAGTGTGACAGGGGTTTCCCGGGGCACTGAAGCTTTCTTT.